Included here is one T cell receptor beta chain sequence, with context. This sample was taken from a study of blood T cell repertoires in COVID-19. Study-wide context: Two negative PCRs, clearance, or symptom resolution characterized the recovered Cohort 3 donors.

Some clones are missing from TCRdb's copy, which holds only in-frame ones; the method was immunoSEQ multiplex PCR. The repertoire holds under 400,000 clones, with 80% to 90% as singletons. V gave up 1 base and J gave up 2 bases; unmatched junction bases: 5. From germline, CDR1 is LGHNT and CDR2 FRNRAP. This CDR3 region has 16 residues. The TCR originated in a man between 40 and 49 years old in a cohort exposed to, infected with or recovered from COVID-19 (not recorded which). The V gene is TRBV12-5, the J gene TRBJ1-5, with TRBD1 matching over 7 bases. The sample comprised PBMCs or T cells enriched from blood (not recorded which). The CDR3 here is CASGLASGQRNQPQHF. The CDR3 bases are TGTGCTAGTGGTTTGGCATCGGGACAGCGCAATCAGCCCCAGCATTTT.